Presented here are 25 T cell receptor beta chains from one specimen sequenced in a study of cytomegalovirus exposure and HLA in healthy donors. In the PCR, 60 Vbeta and 13 Jbeta primers were used. Clones were read by immunoSEQ multiplex PCR, and TCRdb kept only the in-frame ones, dropping some. Its table lists roughly 120,000 clones. Sequencing input: PBMCs. The receptors derive from a man aged 30 to 45 in good health and CMV-seronegative.

V and J are TRBV21-1 and TRBJ2-4; the table's TRBD2 call for D was not verified on the DNA. TRBV21-1 is assigned pseudogene status. The CDR3 spans 13 residues. The CDR3 DNA reads TGTGCCAGCAGCAAACGGCGGGTGGACATTCAGTACTTC. Amino acid sequence: CASSKRRVDIQYF.

This chain uses TRBV9 with TRBJ2-3; 10 nucleotides agree with TRBD2. V shed 4 bases, J shed 3 bases, and the junction held 8 bases outside the gene matches. Germline CDR1 and CDR2: SGDLS and YYNGEE. This CDR3 spans 16 amino acids. The CDR3 loop is CASSTRLAGLTDTQYF. CDR3 sequence (DNA): TGTGCCAGCAGCACCCGACTAGCGGGCCTTACAGATACGCAGTATTTT.

The chain couples TRBV6-5 to TRBJ1-2; D perhaps matches TRBD1 (5 bases). This CDR3 contains 15 residues. Germline-derived CDR1 and CDR2 are MNHEY and SVGAGI. The V end lost 7 bases, the J end lost 0 bases, and 15 bases lay between the germline ends. The CDR3 nucleotides are TGTGCCAGCACCCTCGGACCGGGGGCTAACTATGGCTACACCTTC. Amino acid sequence: CASTLGPGANYGYTF.

This chain links TRBV4-1 with TRBJ2-7; D is possibly TRBD1 (6 bases). Germline lookup yields CDR1 MGHRA and CDR2 YSYEKL. The CDR3 loop spans 14 amino acids. Trimming left V 4 bases short and J 5 bases short, with 15 bases between. In nucleotides, the CDR3 is TGCGCCAGCAGCCGAGACCGAGGGGGAAACGAGCAGTACTTC. Its translation is CASSRDRGGNEQYF.

CDR3 DNA: TGTGCCACCAGCAGAACCACCAGGGGCCGCTCTGGAAACACCATATATTTT. This codes for CATSRTTRGRSGNTIYF. The V call is TRBV15, the J call TRBJ1-3; possible D gene TRBD1, 6 bases. CDR3 length: 17 amino acids. The germline CDR1 and CDR2 sequences are LNHNV and YYDKDF (reference sequence). Trimming took off 2 bases at V and 0 bases at J, with 14 bases between the two ends.

The rearrangement joins TRBV5-4 to TRBJ2-2; no clear D gene. Looked up from germline, CDR1 is SGHNT and CDR2 is YYREEE (reference sequence). V lost 0 bases, J lost 5 bases, and 8 bases lay in between. The CDR3 loop spans 14 amino acids. The CDR3 nucleotides are TGTGCCAGCAGCTTGGCAGGATCGACCGGGGAGCTGTTTTTT. This encodes CASSLAGSTGELFF.

The chain combines TRBV15 with TRBJ2-5; tentatively, D is TRBD2 (5 bases). From germline, CDR1 is LNHNV and CDR2 YYDKDF (reference sequence). This CDR3 has 12 residues. V lost 3 bases and J lost 3, with 5 bases in between. In DNA, the CDR3 is TGTGCCACCAGCAGGAGGGAAGAGACCCAGTACTTC. Its translation is CATSRREETQYF.

The rearrangement joins TRBV5-1 to TRBJ2-5; the D gene is possibly TRBD2 (6 bases). The J call is doubtful: the DNA matches TRBJ2-7 better. Germline CDR1 reads SGHRS; CDR2 reads YFSETQ. The CDR3 has 16 amino acids. In nucleotides, the CDR3 is TGCGCCAGCAGCAGGAATCGGGAGCCCAGGGAGTACGAGCAGTACTTC. It encodes CASSRNREPREYEQYF.

Details on this clone: Mismatch with germline at one junction end may stem from a read error. The chain carries TRBV6-1 and TRBJ1-5, with TRBD1 identical over 8 bases. The CDR3 runs 14 residues. Germline-derived CDR1 and CDR2 are MNHNS and SASEGT. CDR3 DNA sequence: TGTGCCAGCAGAGAAGCAGGGGGCTTTCAGCCCCAGCATTTT. The encoded protein is CASREAGGFQPQHF.

The J gene is TRBJ2-3, the V gene TRBV6-1; 9 bases match TRBD1. Germline CDR1 and CDR2: MNHNS and SASEGT. The CDR3 contains 15 residues. V shed 1 base, J shed 2 bases, and the junction held 1 base outside the gene matches. CDR3 region: CASSEGTGVTDTQYF. The CDR3 DNA reads as TGTGCCAGCAGTGAAGGGACAGGGGTCACAGATACGCAGTATTTT.

The chain links TRBV9 to TRBJ2-3, with 12 nucleotides matching TRBD2. Germline CDR1 SGDLS, CDR2 YYNGEE. The CDR3 has 19 residues. V dropped 3 bases and J dropped 0; count of bases not matched to a gene: 11. The CDR3, as DNA: TGTGCCAGCAGCGCCCGACTAGCGGGGGTTACCTCTAGCACAGATACGCAGTATTTT. Translating it yields CASSARLAGVTSSTDTQYF.

This chain uses TRBV5-1 with TRBJ2-1; 12 positions agree with TRBD2. The CDR3 contains 14 residues. Germline trimming cut 4 bases from V and 6 bases from J; bases unmatched to any gene: 2. CDR1 is SGHRS and CDR2 is YFSETQ in the germline V gene. Here the CDR3 reads CASSLGLAGNEQFF. The CDR3 DNA follows: TGCGCCAGCAGCCTGGGACTAGCGGGCAATGAGCAGTTCTTC.

The V and J genes are TRBV6-5 and TRBJ1-3, with D possibly being TRBD1 (6 bases). V was trimmed by 5 bases and J by 4 bases, leaving 9 bases between them. Germline CDR1 reads MNHEY; CDR2 reads SVGAGI. The length of the CDR3 is 13 residues. CDR3 sequence reads: CASSRDIGNTIYF. CDR3 sequence (DNA): TGTGCCAGCAGTCGGGACATCGGAAACACCATATATTTT.

The chain joins TRBV5-1 to TRBJ1-2; 7 bases match TRBD1. The CDR3 is 14 amino acids. The V segment lost 4 bases and the J segment 6 bases; nucleotides outside the gene matches: 9. Germline V gene data show CDR1 as SGHRS and CDR2 as YFSETQ. As DNA, the CDR3 is TGCGCCAGCAGCCCACATGACAGGGCTGATGGCTACACCTTC. Its protein product is CASSPHDRADGYTF. Looking up the rest from reference TRBV5-1 and TRBJ1-2 gives the full variable domain: KAGVTQTPRYLIKTRGQQVTLSCSPISGHRSVSWYQQTPGQGLQFLFEYFSETQRNKGNFPGRFSGRQFSNSRSEMNVSTLELGDSALYLCASSPHDRADGYTFGSGTRLTVV.

Concerning this clone: Other DNA sequences in this sample translate to the same CDR3. The genes are TRBV5-1 and TRBJ2-1; TRBD2 matches 9 bases. CDR3 length: 16 residues. J was trimmed by 0 bases and V by 2 bases; bases with no gene match: 3. Germline CDR1 is SGHRS and CDR2 is YFSETQ. The CDR3: CASSLGLASSYNEQFF. The DNA for the CDR3 is TGCGCCAGCAGCTTAGGACTAGCGAGCTCCTACAATGAGCAGTTCTTC.

The chain is built from TRBV5-1 and TRBJ1-4; a weak D match, TRBD1 (5 bases). CDR1 SGHRS and CDR2 YFSETQ come from the germline V gene. Trimming stripped 2 bases from V and 1 base from J, with 6 bases between. This CDR3 has 14 amino acids. The CDR3 here is CASSFRETNEKLFF. The CDR3 bases are TGCGCCAGCAGCTTCAGGGAAACTAATGAAAAACTGTTTTTT.

The CDR3 coding sequence is TGTGCCTGGGTGGCGGGACAGGCCTACTACAATGAGCAGTTCTTC. It codes for CAWVAGQAYYNEQFF. The chain couples TRBV30 to TRBJ2-1, with TRBD1 identical over 8 bases. The CDR3 has 15 residues. With V trimmed by 5 bases and J by 3 bases, 9 bases remained unmatched. Germline CDR1 is GTSNPN and CDR2 is SVGIG (reference sequence).

This chain joins TRBV2 and TRBJ2-7, with D maybe TRBD1 (5 bases). The CDR3 loop spans 14 amino acids. Trimming took 6 bases from V and 2 from J, leaving 14 bases between them. The germline gives CDR1 SNHLY, CDR2 FYNNEI. The CDR3 DNA follows: TGTGCCAGCAGGAGAGAGACAGTACCCTACGAGCAGTACTTC. This translates into CASRRETVPYEQYF.

This sequence joins TRBV11-2 and TRBJ1-2; a weak D match, TRBD1 (5 bases). Germline lookup yields CDR1 SGHAT and CDR2 FQNNGV. The CDR3 is made up of 14 amino acids. The V and J ends lost 5 bases and 6 bases respectively, with 16 bases between them. In DNA form, the CDR3 reads TGTGCCAGCAGCATGGGGCGGGGTGGGGATGGCTACACCTTC. Protein product: CASSMGRGGDGYTF. Drawing the rest from reference TRBV11-2 and TRBJ1-2, the complete variable domain is EAGVAQSPRYKIIEKRQSVAFWCNPISGHATLYWYQQILGQGPKLLIQFQNNGVVDDSQLPKDRFSAERLKGVDSTLKIQPAKLEDSAVYLCASSMGRGGDGYTFGSGTRLTVV.

The J gene is TRBJ1-4, the V gene TRBV28, with D tentatively TRBD1 (5 bases). Germline CDR1 is MDHEN and CDR2 is SYDVKM. This CDR3 region has 15 residues. Trimming removed 1 base at V and 5 bases at J, with 11 bases between. The CDR3 region is CASSLLAGQNEKLFF. DNA for the CDR3: TGTGCCAGCAGTTTATTGGCTGGACAAAATGAAAAACTGTTTTTT.

The chain combines TRBV7-2 with TRBJ1-2, with 7 bases matching TRBD1. CDR1 is SGHTA and CDR2 is FQGNSA in the germline V gene. The CDR3 spans 14 residues. J lost 4 bases, V lost 4 bases, and 6 bases had no gene match. The CDR3 loop reads CASSSKAGGYGYTF. DNA of the CDR3: TGTGCCAGCAGCTCGAAGGCAGGGGGCTATGGCTACACCTTC.

V is TRBV7-2 and J is TRBJ1-5, with D perhaps matching TRBD1 (6 bases). Germline values: CDR1 SGHTA, CDR2 FQGNSA. This CDR3 is 14 amino acids long. Trimming took off 7 bases at V and 3 bases at J, with 13 bases between the two ends. CDR3 bases: TGTGCCAGCACCATACAGGGTCTCAATCAGCCCCAGCATTTT. It specifies CASTIQGLNQPQHF.

The rearrangement joins TRBV9 to TRBJ2-2, with D tentatively TRBD2 (7 bases). V gave up 0 bases and J gave up 6 bases, with 9 bases separating them. This CDR3 has 14 residues. Germline-derived CDR1 and CDR2 are SGDLS and YYNGEE. CDR3 region: CASSVGGGAGELFF. CDR3 DNA sequence: TGTGCCAGCAGCGTAGGGGGGGGCGCCGGGGAGCTGTTTTTT.

The chain carries TRBV15 and TRBJ2-7, with 12 bases matching TRBD2. Germline CDR1 LNHNV, CDR2 YYDKDF (reference sequence). V lost 1 base to trimming and J lost 5 bases; unmatched junction nucleotides: 3. The CDR3 is 15 residues long. For the CDR3, the DNA is TGTGCCACCAGCAGAGGTGGGACTAGCGGGCACGAGCAGTACTTC. As protein: CATSRGGTSGHEQYF.

This chain connects TRBV7-8 to TRBJ1-1, with TRBD1 matching 8 bases. J gave up 8 bases and V 5 bases, and 7 bases lay outside the gene matches. The germline gives CDR1 SGHVS, CDR2 FQNEAQ. This CDR3 has 13 amino acids. CDR3 sequence: CASSPRTGQEAFF. The CDR3 coding sequence is TGTGCCAGCAGCCCTAGGACAGGGCAAGAAGCTTTCTTT. Variable domain in full (rest from reference TRBV7-8 and TRBJ1-1): GAGVSQSPRYKVAKRGQDVALRCDPISGHVSLFWYQQALGQGPEFLTYFQNEAQLDKSGLPSDRFFAERPEGSVSTLKIQRTQQEDSAVYLCASSPRTGQEAFFGQGTRLTVV.